This TCR beta chain is drawn from a study of blood T cell repertoires in COVID-19. J gave up 3 bases and V 2 bases, and 0 bases lay outside the gene matches. CDR1 and CDR2 (germline): KGHSH, LQKENI. This CDR3 is 13 amino acids long. The table lists this clone with a count of one. This sample includes further DNA sequences coding for the same CDR3. Some clones are missing from TCRdb's copy, which holds only in-frame ones; the method was immunoSEQ multiplex PCR. This sample carries about 240,000 clones, more than 75% of them seen once, and the ten largest clones take under 9%. Material for sequencing was peripheral blood. The TCR was taken from a woman aged 70-85 years with active or convalescent COVID-19. This chain links TRBV18 with TRBJ1-2, with 7 bases identical to TRBD1. The CDR3 DNA sequence: TGTGCCAGCTCACCAGGACAGGACTATGGCTACACCTTC. Its translation is CASSPGQDYGYTF.